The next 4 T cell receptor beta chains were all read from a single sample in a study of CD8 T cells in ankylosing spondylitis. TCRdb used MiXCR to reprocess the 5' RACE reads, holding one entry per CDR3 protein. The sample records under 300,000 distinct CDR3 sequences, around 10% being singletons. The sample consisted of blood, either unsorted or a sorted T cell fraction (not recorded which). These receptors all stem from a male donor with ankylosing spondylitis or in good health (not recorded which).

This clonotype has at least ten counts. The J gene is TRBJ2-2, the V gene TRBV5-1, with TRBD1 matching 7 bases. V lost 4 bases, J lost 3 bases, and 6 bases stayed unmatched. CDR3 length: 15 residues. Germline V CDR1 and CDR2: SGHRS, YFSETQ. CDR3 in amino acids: CASSVTGRYTGELFF. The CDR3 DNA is TGCGCCAGCAGCGTGACAGGGCGGTACACCGGGGAGCTGTTTTTT.

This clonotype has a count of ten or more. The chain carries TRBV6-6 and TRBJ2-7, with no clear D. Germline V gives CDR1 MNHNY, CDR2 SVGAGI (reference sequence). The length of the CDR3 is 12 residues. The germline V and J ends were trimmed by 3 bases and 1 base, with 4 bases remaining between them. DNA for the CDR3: TGTGCCAGCAGTTATTATTCCTACGAGCAGTACTTC. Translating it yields CASSYYSYEQYF.

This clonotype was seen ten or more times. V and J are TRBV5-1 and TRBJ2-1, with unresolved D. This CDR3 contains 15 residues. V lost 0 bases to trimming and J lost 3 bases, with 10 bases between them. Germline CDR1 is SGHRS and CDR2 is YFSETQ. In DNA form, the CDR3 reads TGCGCCAGCAGCTTGGAGGGTATTGGCTACAATGAGCAGTTCTTC. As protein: CASSLEGIGYNEQFF.

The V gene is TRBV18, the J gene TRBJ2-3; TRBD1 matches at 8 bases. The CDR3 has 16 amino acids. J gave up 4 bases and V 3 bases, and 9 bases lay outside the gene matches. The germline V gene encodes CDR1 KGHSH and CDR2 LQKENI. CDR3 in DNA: TGTGCCAGCTCACCCACCCGCGGACAGGGATCAGATACGCAGTATTTT. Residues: CASSPTRGQGSDTQYF.